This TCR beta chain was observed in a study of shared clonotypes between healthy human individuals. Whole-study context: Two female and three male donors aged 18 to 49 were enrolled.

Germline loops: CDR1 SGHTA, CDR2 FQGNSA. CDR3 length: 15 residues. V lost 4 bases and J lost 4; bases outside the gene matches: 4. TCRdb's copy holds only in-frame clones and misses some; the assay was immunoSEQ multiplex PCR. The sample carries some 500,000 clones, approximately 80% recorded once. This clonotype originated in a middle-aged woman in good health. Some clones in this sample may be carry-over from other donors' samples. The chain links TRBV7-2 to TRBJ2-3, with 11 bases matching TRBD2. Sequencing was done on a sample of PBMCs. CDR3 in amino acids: CASSWGTSGADTQYF. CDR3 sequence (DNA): TGTGCCAGCAGCTGGGGGACTAGCGGCGCAGATACGCAGTATTTT.